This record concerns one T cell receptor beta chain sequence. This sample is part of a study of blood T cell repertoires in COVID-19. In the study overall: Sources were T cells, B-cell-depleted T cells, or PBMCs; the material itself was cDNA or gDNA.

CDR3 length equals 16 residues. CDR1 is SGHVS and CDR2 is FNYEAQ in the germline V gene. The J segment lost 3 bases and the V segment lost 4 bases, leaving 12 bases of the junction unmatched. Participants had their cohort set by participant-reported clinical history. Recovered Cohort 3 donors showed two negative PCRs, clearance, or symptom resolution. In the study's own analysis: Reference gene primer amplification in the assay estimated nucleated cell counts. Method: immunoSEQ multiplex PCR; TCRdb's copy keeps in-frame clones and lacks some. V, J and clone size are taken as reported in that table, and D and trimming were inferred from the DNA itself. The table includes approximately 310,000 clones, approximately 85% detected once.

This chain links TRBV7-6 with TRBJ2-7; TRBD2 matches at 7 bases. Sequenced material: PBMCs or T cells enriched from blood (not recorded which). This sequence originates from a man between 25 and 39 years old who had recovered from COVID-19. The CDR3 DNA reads TGTGCCAGCAGCTCGCTGGGGGGGAGCCCAAACTACGAGCAGTACTTC. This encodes CASSSLGGSPNYEQYF.